Following are 23 T cell receptor beta chains from one sample sequenced in a study of blood T cell repertoires in COVID-19. Here immunoSEQ multiplex PCR was the method, and the copy in TCRdb shows in-frame clones only, minus some. Of over 15,000 clones listed, around nine tenths are singletons. Sample: peripheral blood. The receptors were sampled from a human donor in a cohort sampled during active COVID-19.

This chain links TRBV2 with TRBJ2-3; the match to TRBD1 covers 7 bases. The CDR3 is made up of 15 amino acids. V dropped 6 bases and J dropped 1; count of bases not matched to a gene: 7. The germline V gene has CDR1 SNHLY and CDR2 FYNNEI. CDR3 in amino acids: CASRNRDSRTDTQYF. For the CDR3, the DNA is TGTGCCAGCAGAAACCGGGACAGTCGCACAGATACGCAGTATTTT. Full variable domain (rest looked up from reference TRBV2 and TRBJ2-3): EPEVTQTPSHQVTQMGQEVILRCVPISNHLYFYWYRQILGQKVEFLVSFYNNEISEKSEIFDDQFSVERPDGSNFTLKIRSTKLEDSAMYFCASRNRDSRTDTQYFGPGTRLTVL.

This chain joins TRBV7-3 and TRBJ2-5, with TRBD1 matching 10 bases. Germline loops: CDR1 SGHTA, CDR2 FQGTGA. After removal of 5 bases from V and 3 bases from J, the junction contained 3 bases not matched to a gene. The CDR3 has 14 amino acids. CDR3 protein: CASSPGTGEETQYF. Here the CDR3 DNA reads TGTGCCAGCAGCCCGGGGACAGGGGAAGAGACCCAGTACTTC.

The genes are TRBV28 and TRBJ2-7; D unresolved. Trimming removed 8 bases from V and 6 bases from J, with 17 bases in between. Germline V gene sequence: CDR1 MDHEN, CDR2 SYDVKM. The CDR3 spans 13 residues. CDR3 sequence: CASHPIGYLEQYF. CDR3 coding DNA: TGTGCCAGCCACCCTATCGGGTATCTCGAGCAGTACTTC.

This clone occurred a few times. This rearrangement joins TRBV4-2 to TRBJ2-7, with D maybe TRBD2 (5 bases). This CDR3 is built from 13 residues. Germline V gives CDR1 LGHNA, CDR2 YNFKEQ. V was trimmed by 0 bases and J by 3 bases, leaving 6 bases between them. CDR3 in DNA: TGTGCCAGCAGCCAAGAGGGGAGCTACGAGCAGTACTTC. Protein: CASSQEGSYEQYF.

This chain links TRBV29-1 with TRBJ2-5; weak D call: TRBD1 (6 bases). CDR3 length equals 13 residues. CDR1 and CDR2 (germline): SQVTM, ANQGSEA. V lost 6 bases and J lost 2, with 13 bases in between. The CDR3 DNA reads TGCAGCGTCTCAGGGGCAGATCAAGAGACCCAGTACTTC. It translates to CSVSGADQETQYF.

Here the CDR3 reads CASSPGYYEQYF. The CDR3 nucleotides read TGCGCCAGCAGCCCCGGGTACTACGAGCAGTACTTC. The chain is built from TRBV5-1 and TRBJ2-7, with D unresolved. Trimming left V 4 bases short and J 3 bases short, with 8 bases between. Germline CDR1 reads SGHRS; CDR2 reads YFSETQ. This CDR3 contains 12 residues. The variable domain in full, with the rest retrieved from reference TRBV5-1 and TRBJ2-7, is KAGVTQTPRYLIKTRGQQVTLSCSPISGHRSVSWYQQTPGQGLQFLFEYFSETQRNKGNFPGRFSGRQFSNSRSEMNVSTLELGDSALYLCASSPGYYEQYFGPGTRLTVT.

This rearrangement joins TRBV7-8 to TRBJ1-1, with TRBD1 matching over 7 bases. CDR3 length equals 15 residues. V shed 1 base, J shed 1 base, and the junction held 3 bases outside the gene matches. CDR1 SGHVS and CDR2 FQNEAQ come from the germline V gene. The CDR3 region is CASSLGQGANTEAFF. CDR3 coding DNA: TGTGCCAGCAGCTTAGGACAGGGCGCGAACACTGAAGCTTTCTTT.

The V call is TRBV28, the J call TRBJ2-3, with D perhaps matching TRBD1 (5 bases). V lost 2 bases and J 6 bases, leaving 15 bases between the germline ends. CDR3 size: 15 residues. Germline assignment: CDR1 MDHEN and CDR2 SYDVKM. Written as DNA, the CDR3 is TGTGCCAGCAGTTTAGGGGCGCTAAGGTCGGATACGCAGTATTTT. It is translated as CASSLGALRSDTQYF. Full variable domain (remainder filled in from reference TRBV28 and TRBJ2-3): DVKVTQSSRYLVKRTGEKVFLECVQDMDHENMFWYRQDPGLGLRLIYFSYDVKMKEKGDIPEGYSVSREKKERFSLILESASTNQTSMYLCASSLGALRSDTQYFGPGTRLTVL.

The chain employs TRBV28 and TRBJ1-2; weak D call: TRBD1 (6 bases). CDR3 length equals 15 residues. The V gene's germline CDR1 is MDHEN and CDR2 SYDVKM. The ends were cut back, 6 bases at V and 3 bases at J, with 17 bases in the middle. As DNA, the CDR3 is TGTGCCAGCAGACGAATGCCAGGGGAACACTATGGCTACACCTTC. It yields the protein CASRRMPGEHYGYTF.

This clone was seen a few times. The rearrangement joins TRBV27 to TRBJ2-1; tentatively, D is TRBD2 (5 bases). The CDR3 is 13 amino acids. Trimming shortened V by 5 bases and J by 9 bases, and 14 bases separated the two germline ends. From germline, CDR1 is MNHEY and CDR2 SMNVEV (reference sequence). CDR3 sequence reads: CASSRTPNGEQFF. CDR3 sequence (DNA): TGTGCCAGCAGTAGGACTCCCAACGGTGAGCAGTTCTTC.

The chain uses TRBV9 and TRBJ2-2; 7 nucleotides agree with TRBD2. The V gene end was trimmed by 0 bases and the J gene end by 4 bases; junction bases not matched to a gene: 12. The length of the CDR3 is 18 residues. The V gene's germline CDR1 is SGDLS and CDR2 YYNGEE. The CDR3 region has the DNA TGTGCCAGCAGCGTAGGTTCTGCGGCAGCGGGATTCACCGGGGAGCTGTTTTTT. This gives the protein CASSVGSAAAGFTGELFF.

The chain carries TRBV3-1 (or the pseudogene TRBV3-2) and TRBJ2-1; unclear D gene. V was trimmed by 0 bases and J by 3 bases, leaving 9 bases between them. This CDR3 is built from 15 residues. Germline V lookup: CDR1 LGHDT, CDR2 YNNKEL (reference sequence). CDR3 amino acids: CASSQDSSVYNEQFF. The CDR3 DNA follows: TGTGCCAGCAGCCAAGATTCTTCAGTCTACAATGAGCAGTTCTTC.

This sequence joins TRBV9 and TRBJ2-7; 10 nucleotides agree with TRBD2. V was clipped by 0 bases and J by 5 bases; unmatched bases: 8. This CDR3 has 16 amino acids. CDR1 is SGDLS and CDR2 is YYNGEE in the germline V gene. CDR3 protein: CASSVAMSSGSHEQYF. In DNA, the CDR3 is TGTGCCAGCAGCGTAGCTATGTCTAGCGGGAGCCACGAGCAGTACTTC.

Concerning this clone: At one end the junction does not follow the germline gene, possibly because of a read error. J is TRBJ2-1 and V is TRBV29-1, with 8 nucleotides matching TRBD2. The CDR3 is 14 amino acids. The germline gives CDR1 SQVTM, CDR2 ANQGSEA. Written as DNA, the CDR3 is TGCAGCGTAGAAGAGCGGGAGATCTACAATGAGCAGTTCTTC. Translating gives CSVEEREIYNEQFF.

This clone came up once. The chain uses TRBV14 and TRBJ1-2; D uncertain. Trimming removed 1 base at V and 3 bases at J, with 12 bases between. Germline assignment: CDR1 SGHDN and CDR2 FVKESK. CDR3 length: 15 residues. The CDR3 DNA is TGTGCCAGCAGCCAAGTTGACCGGGTATACTATGGCTACACCTTC. Its translation: CASSQVDRVYYGYTF.

The chain is built from TRBV7-2 and TRBJ1-2; D unclear. The CDR3 has 16 residues. The V end lost 5 bases, the J end lost 8 bases, and 24 bases lay between the germline ends. Germline CDR1 SGHTA, CDR2 FQGNSA. CDR3 sequence reads: CASSPTPSSSSIGYTF. The CDR3, as DNA: TGTGCCAGCAGCCCCACTCCAAGCTCCTCTTCGATAGGCTACACCTTC.

V and J are TRBV3-1 (or the pseudogene TRBV3-2) and TRBJ1-2; 12 bases match TRBD1. The CDR3 length is 15 residues. Losses at the gene ends were 4 bases for V and 6 bases for J; bases not matched to a gene: 6. The germline CDR1 and CDR2 sequences are LGHDT and YNNKEL (reference sequence). The DNA for the CDR3 is TGTGCCAGCAGCCGAGGGGGACAGGGGGCCGATGGCTACACCTTC. This encodes CASSRGGQGADGYTF.

V gene TRBV18 combines with J gene TRBJ2-2; the D gene is possibly TRBD2 (5 bases). Trimming cost V 1 base and J 6 bases, with 6 bases left between them. The CDR3 spans 13 residues. Germline V gene data show CDR1 as KGHSH and CDR2 as LQKENI. The CDR3 region is CASSPQGAGELFF. CDR3 DNA sequence: TGTGCCAGCTCACCACAGGGAGCCGGGGAGCTGTTTTTT.

CDR3: CASSLVAGAETQYF. CDR3 in DNA: TGTGCCAGCAGCTTAGTGGCAGGGGCAGAGACCCAGTACTTC. The chain carries TRBV7-9 and TRBJ2-5; a possible D gene is TRBD1 (6 bases). V lost 1 base to trimming and J lost 4 bases, with 10 bases between them. Germline V lookup: CDR1 SEHNR, CDR2 FQNEAQ (reference sequence). This CDR3 region has 14 residues.

The chain carries TRBV7-2 and TRBJ1-6; TRBD1 might be the D (6 bases). Trimming shortened V by 3 bases and J by 10 bases, and 16 bases separated the two germline ends. Per germline, CDR1 SGHTA and CDR2 FQGNSA. The CDR3 has 15 amino acids. The DNA for the CDR3 is TGTGCCAGCAGCTTGGGGCAGGGGTATAGGTCACCCCTCCACTTT. Translation gives CASSLGQGYRSPLHF.

The chain uses TRBV6-2 or TRBV6-3 and TRBJ1-5, with 7 bases aligning to TRBD1. J was trimmed by 4 bases and V by 5 bases; bases with no gene match: 5. Germline V CDR1 and CDR2: MNHEY, SVGEGT. The CDR3 has 14 residues. The CDR3: CASSQGQSNQPQHF. The DNA of the CDR3 is TGTGCCAGCAGTCAGGGACAGTCAAATCAGCCCCAGCATTTT.

The gene calls are TRBV7-2 and TRBJ2-7, with D maybe TRBD2 (6 bases). In germline, CDR1 is SGHTA, CDR2 FQGNSA. The CDR3 has 17 amino acids. V shed 6 bases and J shed 1 base, with 22 bases lying between them. For the CDR3, the DNA is TGTGCCAGCAGATATAGAGATGGCGGGATCGGTTCCTACGAGCAGTACTTC. Translated, it gives CASRYRDGGIGSYEQYF.

The chain employs TRBV28 and TRBJ2-7; TRBD2 might be the D (5 bases). Trimming took 5 bases from V and 7 from J, leaving 21 bases between them. CDR3 size: 15 residues. Per the germline V gene, CDR1 is MDHEN and CDR2 is SYDVKM. The CDR3 DNA reads as TGTGCCAGCAGTCCAGCCAGCGGAGAGATACAGGAGCAGTACTTC. Its protein is CASSPASGEIQEQYF.